The TCR beta chain described here comes from a study of blood T cell repertoires in COVID-19. Study summary: Acute and convalescent COVID-19 specimens originated in the United States, Italy and Spain.

This study enrolled people aged about 18 to 100 from around 25 US geographic areas. Some clones are missing from TCRdb's copy, which holds only in-frame ones; the method was immunoSEQ multiplex PCR. Counted here are about 320,000 clones, about 89% occurring once; the ten biggest clones make up 4.5% to 5.5%. Deletions cut 5 bases from V and 4 bases from J, with 6 bases between. CDR1 is LGHDT and CDR2 is YNNKEL in the germline V gene (reference sequence). The CDR3 loop spans 11 amino acids. This sequence was found in a man between 60 and 75 years old who had recovered from COVID-19. The specimen was PBMCs or T cells enriched from blood (not recorded which). This chain links TRBV3-1 (or the pseudogene TRBV3-2) with TRBJ2-7; D is unresolved. The CDR3 DNA follows: TGTGCCAGCAGCGTACTATACGAGCAGTACTTC. It yields the protein CASSVLYEQYF.